These 25 T cell receptor beta chains came from one sample sequenced in a study of blood T cell repertoires in COVID-19. This table comes from immunoSEQ multiplex PCR, and its TCRdb copy is limited to in-frame clones, with some not included. In the table there are fewer than 250,000 clones, approximately 90% of which are singletons. The specimen was peripheral blood. The source of these receptors is a human donor in a cohort sampled during active COVID-19.

The chain has TRBV4-3 and TRBJ1-2; D may be TRBD1 (6 bases). There are 15 residues in the CDR3. V lost 1 base, J lost 5 bases, and 14 bases lay in between. The germline V gene encodes CDR1 LGHNA and CDR2 YSLEER. CDR3 protein: CASSQAGTLGYGYTF. In DNA, the CDR3 is TGCGCCAGCAGCCAAGCCGGGACATTAGGGTATGGCTACACCTTC.

This chain connects TRBV7-2 to TRBJ2-3; 10 bases map to TRBD2. The germline gives CDR1 SGHTA, CDR2 FQGNSA. V lost 4 bases to trimming and J lost 5 bases; unmatched junction nucleotides: 9. The CDR3 sequence is 16 residues long. The CDR3 nucleotides are TGTGCCAGCAGCTCAGAAAGCGGGGGGGTTGTAGATACGCAGTATTTT. It yields the protein CASSSESGGVVDTQYF.

The chain couples TRBV6-6 to TRBJ2-7; TRBD2 matches at 7 bases. Unmatched junction bases numbered 10, after V lost 6 bases and J lost 2 bases. Germline V gene lookup returns CDR1 MNHNY and CDR2 SVGAGI (reference sequence). This CDR3 contains 15 residues. This chain's CDR3 is CASRQGLVLAYEQYF. Here the CDR3 DNA reads TGTGCCAGCAGACAAGGACTAGTCCTCGCCTACGAGCAGTACTTC.

This chain uses TRBV5-5 with TRBJ1-3, with 7 bases fitting TRBD1. The CDR3 consists of 14 residues. Germline loops: CDR1 SGHKS, CDR2 YYEKEE (reference sequence). The J segment lost 8 bases and the V segment lost 3 bases, leaving 8 bases of the junction unmatched. DNA of the CDR3: TGTGCCAGCAGCTACCGGGACAGAGGATACACCATATATTTT. As protein: CASSYRDRGYTIYF.

V and J are TRBV19 and TRBJ2-7; D might be TRBD1 (5 bases). The CDR3 sequence is 14 residues long. V was pared by 4 bases and J by 7 bases, with 17 bases between. CDR1 and CDR2 from the germline V gene are LNHDA and SQIVND (reference sequence). The CDR3 DNA follows: TGTGCCAGTAGTAGGTGGTTAGGGGAAGGAGAGCAGTACTTC. This codes for CASSRWLGEGEQYF.

V is TRBV2 and J is TRBJ2-1, with D tentatively TRBD1 (6 bases). V was trimmed by 6 bases and J by 4 bases, leaving 19 bases between them. The CDR3 covers 16 residues. CDR1 and CDR2 from the germline V gene are SNHLY and FYNNEI. CDR3 protein: CASSPRGGVRYNEQFF. Here the CDR3 DNA reads TGTGCCAGCAGCCCCCGAGGGGGAGTAAGATACAATGAGCAGTTCTTC.

The CDR3 coding sequence is TGTGCCAGCAGCTTTGGGCCCCCCTACGAGCAGTACTTC. Translation: CASSFGPPYEQYF. V usage is TRBV7-9 and J usage is TRBJ2-7, with unresolved D. Germline lookup yields CDR1 SEHNR and CDR2 FQNEAQ (reference sequence). V lost 3 bases to trimming and J lost 2 bases, with 8 bases between them. The CDR3 runs 13 residues. The variable domain in full, completed from reference TRBV7-9 and TRBJ2-7, reads DTGVSQNPRHKITKRGQNVTFRCDPISEHNRLYWYRQTLGQGPEFLTYFQNEAQLEKSRLLSDRFSAERPKGSFSTLEIQRTEQGDSAMYLCASSFGPPYEQYFGPGTRLTVT.

This rearrangement joins TRBV5-1 to TRBJ2-7, with TRBD1 as a possible D gene (6 bases). The length of the CDR3 is 15 residues. From germline, CDR1 is SGHRS and CDR2 YFSETQ. Between the trimmed V and J ends, which lost 3 bases and 1 base, there was a span of 14 bases. Here the CDR3 DNA reads TGCGCCAGCAGCTCGGTCCCGACAGGATCCTACGAGCAGTACTTC. Translating it yields CASSSVPTGSYEQYF.

This clone was seen only once. The V and J genes are TRBV11-2 and TRBJ1-4; possible D gene TRBD1, 6 bases. The CDR3 has 13 amino acids. Germline CDR1 and CDR2: SGHAT and FQNNGV. With 10 bases removed from V and 7 bases from J, the gap between germline ends came to 16 bases. The CDR3 DNA is TGTGCCACCAGGGTGGACAGAAGTGAAAAACTGTTTTTT. It codes for CATRVDRSEKLFF.

The count of this clone is one. The gene calls are TRBV4-1 and TRBJ2-2; 8 bases align to TRBD2. The germline CDR1 and CDR2 sequences are MGHRA and YSYEKL. J was trimmed by 2 bases and V by 3 bases; bases with no gene match: 8. This CDR3 is 17 amino acids long. CDR3 protein: CASSQTTAGGNTGELFF. The DNA of the CDR3 is TGCGCCAGCAGCCAGACAACCGCGGGAGGTAACACCGGGGAGCTGTTTTTT.

J is TRBJ2-3 and V is TRBV19; 7 bases agree with TRBD2. CDR3 length: 15 residues. V shed 11 bases, J shed 4 bases, and the junction held 15 bases outside the gene matches. The germline gives CDR1 LNHDA, CDR2 SQIVND (reference sequence). DNA for the CDR3: TGTGCCTCATCGGGGGAGGGCAGGTTTGCAGATACGCAGTATTTT. Translation: CASSGEGRFADTQYF.

The chain joins TRBV7-6 to TRBJ1-4; D unclear. The germline CDR1 and CDR2 sequences are SGHVS and FNYEAQ. V lost 1 base and J lost 2, with 8 bases in between. The CDR3 totals 15 residues. CDR3: CASSLGTATNEKLFF. The CDR3 DNA reads as TGTGCCAGCAGCTTAGGCACAGCCACTAATGAAAAACTGTTTTTT.

This clone was detected only once. The chain recombines TRBV7-2 with TRBJ2-7; D perhaps matches TRBD2 (6 bases). Trimming took 1 base from V and 4 from J, leaving 17 bases between them. This CDR3 contains 16 residues. The germline V gene encodes CDR1 SGHTA and CDR2 FQGNSA. CDR3: CASSLEGGAGKYEQYF. CDR3 DNA sequence: TGTGCCAGCAGCTTAGAAGGCGGGGCCGGTAAATACGAGCAGTACTTC. Variable domain in full (rest from reference TRBV7-2 and TRBJ2-7): GAGVSQSPSNKVTEKGKDVELRCDPISGHTALYWYRQSLGQGLEFLIYFQGNSAPDKSGLPSDRFSAERTGGSVSTLTIQRTQQEDSAVYLCASSLEGGAGKYEQYFGPGTRLTVT.

This clone has only one observation. The chain joins TRBV5-1 to TRBJ2-3; 10 bases are shared with TRBD1. Trimming removed 4 bases from V and 5 bases from J; junction bases left unmatched: 4. This CDR3 has 14 residues. Per the germline V gene, CDR1 is SGHRS and CDR2 is YFSETQ. CDR3 DNA sequence: TGCGCCAGCAGCCCGGGACAGGGGAAAGATACGCAGTATTTT. As protein: CASSPGQGKDTQYF.

The V gene is TRBV5-1, the J gene TRBJ2-3; 13 nucleotides match TRBD2. In germline, CDR1 is SGHRS, CDR2 YFSETQ. The V and J ends lost 4 bases and 6 bases, in that order; junction bases with no gene match: 17. This CDR3 spans 19 amino acids. Here the CDR3 reads CASSPAGGTSGTLQDTQYF. CDR3 in DNA: TGCGCCAGCAGCCCGGCTGGGGGGACTAGCGGGACCTTACAGGATACGCAGTATTTT.

This clone was detected a few times. The gene calls are TRBV27 and TRBJ2-7, with 9 bases identical to TRBD1. Unmatched junction bases numbered 10, after V lost 5 bases and J lost 5 bases. Germline CDR1 reads MNHEY; CDR2 reads SMNVEV (reference sequence). CDR3 length: 15 amino acids. The CDR3 nucleotides read TGTGCCAGCAGTCCCCTACAGGGGGCGGCCGACGAGCAGTACTTC. It yields the protein CASSPLQGAADEQYF.

The chain recombines TRBV7-2 with TRBJ2-7, with 10 bases fitting TRBD2. Germline assignment: CDR1 SGHTA and CDR2 FQGNSA. CDR3 length equals 16 residues. J lost 3 bases, V lost 2 bases, and 7 bases had no gene match. For the CDR3, the DNA is TGTGCCAGCAGCTTAAAGCTAGCGGGAGATATCTACGAGCAGTACTTC. It translates to CASSLKLAGDIYEQYF.

This chain connects TRBV4-2 to TRBJ1-2; TRBD1 might be the D (5 bases). V was cut by 0 bases and J by 0 bases, with 8 bases left in between. CDR3 size: 15 residues. Per the germline V gene, CDR1 is LGHNA and CDR2 is YNFKEQ. This CDR3 is CASSQEPGANYGYTF. DNA of the CDR3: TGTGCCAGCAGCCAAGAACCGGGGGCTAACTATGGCTACACCTTC.

The chain recombines TRBV6-5 with TRBJ1-6; 7 bases agree with TRBD1. Looked up from germline, CDR1 is MNHEY and CDR2 is SVGAGI. The CDR3 contains 15 residues. With 8 bases clipped from V and 1 base from J, the junction kept 5 bases outside the gene matches. CDR3 sequence (DNA): TGTGCCAGCTCGACAGGGATGTCCTATAATTCACCCCTCCACTTT. Translated, it gives CASSTGMSYNSPLHF.

This chain uses TRBV18 with TRBJ2-1; tentatively, D is TRBD1 (5 bases). In germline, CDR1 is KGHSH, CDR2 LQKENI. V dropped 5 bases and J dropped 0 bases, with 14 bases sitting between them. The CDR3 length is 16 residues. The CDR3 DNA reads TGTGCCAGCTCAGCAAATACAGGTAGCTCCTACAATGAGCAGTTCTTC. It specifies CASSANTGSSYNEQFF.

The chain has TRBV2 and TRBJ1-6; TRBD1 is a possible D gene (5 bases). Germline CDR1 and CDR2: SNHLY and FYNNEI. The V end was cut by 6 bases, the J end by 10 bases, with 19 bases between. This CDR3 region has 15 residues. The CDR3 protein is CASSAQDTAISPLHF. The CDR3 DNA is TGTGCCAGCAGCGCACAGGACACCGCGATCTCACCCCTCCACTTT.

V usage is TRBV11-3 and J usage is TRBJ2-3; D remains ambiguous. The CDR3 has 13 amino acids. V was trimmed by 2 bases and J by 5 bases, leaving 8 bases between them. The germline V gene encodes CDR1 SGHNT and CDR2 YENEEA. In DNA, the CDR3 is TGTGCCAGCAGCTTATTCCGCGGAGATACGCAGTATTTT. Translated, it gives CASSLFRGDTQYF.

This clone was detected a few times. The rearrangement links TRBV4-3 to TRBJ1-6; tentatively, D is TRBD1 (5 bases). The CDR3 runs to 16 residues. V gave up 0 bases and J gave up 10 bases, with 16 bases separating them. The germline V gene has CDR1 LGHNA and CDR2 YSLEER. The CDR3 reads CASSQDLGRAGSPLHF. CDR3 DNA: TGCGCCAGCAGCCAAGACTTAGGCAGGGCTGGCTCACCCCTCCACTTT.

This clone was recorded a few times. Other DNA sequences in the sample encode the same CDR3. The gene calls are TRBV7-9 and TRBJ1-1, with D hard to call. Germline V lookup: CDR1 SEHNR, CDR2 FQNEAQ (reference sequence). V lost 1 base and J 3 bases, leaving 6 bases between the germline ends. This CDR3 contains 13 residues. The DNA of the CDR3 is TGTGCCAGCAGCTTAGGGAGTTACACTGAAGCTTTCTTT. Its translation: CASSLGSYTEAFF.

The V gene is TRBV5-4, the J gene TRBJ2-3; TRBD2 matches at 9 bases. V trimming: 4 bases; J trimming: 3 bases; junction bases outside the gene matches: 9. This CDR3 spans 16 amino acids. Germline values: CDR1 SGHNT, CDR2 YYREEE (reference sequence). The CDR3 DNA is TGTGCCAGCAGCCCGGTAGCGGGAGTTAAGACAGATACGCAGTATTTT. Translation: CASSPVAGVKTDTQYF.